This T cell receptor beta chain was obtained from a study of cytomegalovirus exposure and HLA in healthy donors. About the research overall: Some 200 million T cells yielded 90 million to 130 million unique TCR beta sequences in earlier analysis.

The study's findings and limits: Later analysis placed DRB1 highest and HLA-C lowest in TCR association rates, which differed by HLA locus. Later work associated roughly 15,000 TCR beta sequences with HLA alleles at 0.05 false discovery rate.

Details on this clone: The antigen remains unidentified.

The CDR3 runs to 15 residues. The germline CDR1 and CDR2 sequences are SGHAT and FQNNGV. Deletions cut 5 bases from V and 0 bases from J, with 13 bases between. PCR was performed using 60 Vbeta and 13 Jbeta primers. The repertoire was sequenced with immunoSEQ multiplex PCR; TCRdb's copy has only in-frame clones and lacks some. The profile shows some 90,000 clones, around 81% of them singletons. The sequence came from a man aged 30 to 45 in good health and CMV-seronegative. The specimen sequenced was PBMCs. The V call is TRBV11-2, the J call TRBJ1-1, with a tentative D call TRBD1 (6 bases). The DNA for the CDR3 is TGTGCCAGCAGCCGGGGGGCGCAGATGAACACTGAAGCTTTCTTT. Residues: CASSRGAQMNTEAFF.